The clone carrying this TCR beta chain is a singleton in its sample. As originally analysed: Nucleated cell number was recorded as an estimate derived from reference gene primer amplification. Produced via immunoSEQ multiplex PCR; TCRdb's table is partial and in-frame only. V and J calls and clone size are copied from that table; D and trimming were computed from the DNA. The table shows 65,000 to 80,000 clones, with about 81% occurring only once. The sample is drawn from a study of blood T cell repertoires in COVID-19. The overall study: Researchers got acute and convalescent COVID-19 samples from the United States, Italy and Spain. In each case, the material was cDNA or gDNA derived from T cells, B-cell-depleted T cells, or PBMCs.

The CDR3 is made up of 13 amino acids. The germline gives CDR1 SGHNT, CDR2 YYREEE (reference sequence). V lost 2 bases and J lost 7; bases outside the gene matches: 4. The TCR was taken from a human donor in a cohort sampled during active COVID-19. The chain uses TRBV5-4 and TRBJ2-3; 7 positions agree with TRBD2. The sample consisted of peripheral blood. The CDR3 DNA follows: TGTGCCAGCAGCTTAAAACTAGCGCATACGCAGTATTTT. Its translation: CASSLKLAHTQYF.